This T cell receptor (beta chain) is from a study of long-term antiretroviral therapy in people with HIV. Study results and caveats: Specimen acquisition occurred between about 2004 and 2018, potentially under older ART regimens. HIV repertoires spanned tighter CDR3 length ranges than controls did.

A note on this clone: Antigen unknown.

The authors ran the immunoSEQ assay, v3.0, at survey level. Some clones are missing from TCRdb's copy, which holds only in-frame ones; the method was immunoSEQ multiplex PCR. The sample lists 20,000 to 25,000 clones, approximately 79% occurring once. Every single participant having HIV got treatment inside the United States. The sequence derives from a woman in her 40s with HIV. The sample was unsorted PBMCs, taken 1.2 years after starting antiretroviral therapy.

This CDR3 reads CASSLSSYRTPNQPQHF. For the CDR3, the DNA is TGTGCCAGCAGCTTAAGCTCCTATCGGACCCCAAATCAGCCCCAGCATTTT. The chain has TRBV7-8 and TRBJ1-5; D is uncertain. Trimming took 2 bases from V and 4 from J, leaving 18 bases between them. Per the germline V gene, CDR1 is SGHVS and CDR2 is FQNEAQ. CDR3 size: 17 residues.